Listed below are T cell receptor beta chains from one sample, sequenced in a study of blood T cell repertoires in COVID-19. Sequencing was performed with immunoSEQ multiplex PCR; in TCRdb, only in-frame clones are kept and a portion is missing. This sample has approximately 45,000 clones, with over 70% found just once. The specimen was peripheral blood. The source is a woman of 80 years or more with COVID-19, enrolled during active disease. CDR3s include the opening cysteine and the closing phenylalanine or tryptophan. A D gene is named only where the DNA matches it firmly.

>TRBV6-4|TRBJ2-6|NA
TGTGCCAGCAGCCCAGGGACATTCGTCCGCTCTGGGGCCAACGTCCTGACTTTC
CASSPGTFVRSGANVLTF
>TRBV24-1|TRBJ2-1|NA
TGTGCCACCAGTGATTTCAGTACTAGGGGGGGGGCCTACAATGAGCAGTTCTTC
CATSDFSTRGGAYNEQFF
>TRBV3-1/TRBV3-2|TRBJ2-7|TRBD1
TGTGCCAGCAGCCCCCGGGACAGAGCGTACGAGCAGTACTTC
CASSPRDRAYEQYF
>TRBV6-4|TRBJ1-2|NA
TGTGCCAGCAGAGACGGTGGTAGCTATGGCTACACCTTC
CASRDGGSYGYTF
>TRBV5-1|TRBJ2-7|TRBD1
TGCGCCAGCAGCCCAGGACAGGGGGCAGGGTACGAGCAGTACTTC
CASSPGQGAGYEQYF
>TRBV2|TRBJ2-5|NA
TGTGCCAGCAGCCAAGCCCCTTGGGAGACCCAGTACTTC
CASSQAPWETQYF
>TRBV19|TRBJ2-7|TRBD1
TGTGCCAGTAGTAACTACCAGGGGGCTTTTAACGAGCAGTACTTC
CASSNYQGAFNEQYF
>TRBV5-1|TRBJ2-2|NA
TGCGCCAGCAGGGAGGGGGCAACCGGGGAGCTGTTTTTT
CASREGATGELFF
>TRBV11-3|TRBJ2-1|TRBD2
TGTGCCAGCAGCCGCGGGAGTCGGAATGAGCAGTTCTTC
CASSRGSRNEQFF
>TRBV27|TRBJ2-7|TRBD1
TGTGCCAGCAGTTCCAGACAGGGGCCCTACGAGCAGTACTTC
CASSSRQGPYEQYF